This T cell receptor (beta chain) was retrieved from a study of beta chain features in type 1 diabetes. Since all of the isolated RNA was reverse transcribed, expressed TCRB transcripts were what got sequenced. The data were produced by immunoSEQ multiplex PCR, yet TCRdb's version contains in-frame clones alone and is incomplete. The repertoire holds about 260,000 clones, with roughly 24% as singletons. In this sample, this clone turned up a few times. Its antigen remains unidentified. In all sorted populations, purity surpassed 95%. Study-wide findings and caveats: In all four CD4+ subsets, TCRB CDR3 length was significantly, moderately reduced in type 1 diabetes. Insertions at VDJ junctions were less frequent in type 1 diabetes patients. These patients also deleted more nucleotides at the same junctions.

Sequenced input: naive CD4+ T cells from blood. The receptor was derived from a woman aged 25 to 45 with type 1 diabetes.

CDR3 amino acids: CASSPSNLAGVPVYNEQFF. The CDR3 DNA sequence: TGCGCCAGCAGCCCCTCGAACCTAGCGGGCGTCCCGGTCTACAATGAGCAGTTCTTC. This chain connects TRBV4-1 to TRBJ2-1, with 8 bases matching TRBD2. The CDR3 has 19 amino acids. Losses at the gene ends were 4 bases for V and 3 bases for J; bases not matched to a gene: 17. From germline, CDR1 is MGHRA and CDR2 YSYEKL.